This TCR beta chain was recovered during a study of tumor-infiltrating lymphocytes in primary liver carcinoma (dated by TCRdb to the late 2010s). As for the study more broadly: Of the five patients (three men and two women, aged 30 to 69 years), four had hepatocellular carcinoma and one had combined HCC and intrahepatic cholangiocarcinoma. The five patients had tumors of stage T1-T3 N0M0, with maximum diameters ranging from roughly 4.2 to 10 cm. Each sample produced roughly 3.65 to 7.13 million productive TCRbeta reads, and read depth showed no significant difference between tissue types. For each liver tumor, the study sampled five regions along with adjacent normal tissue and blood, and applied TCRbeta repertoire sequencing, expression microarrays and whole-exome sequencing. A total of about 35 specimens from 5 patients underwent TCRbeta repertoire sequencing, comprising some 25 tumor regions, 5 adjacent noncancerous liver tissues and 5 peripheral blood samples. Agilent mRNA microarray profiling was performed on the approximately 26 tumor region samples to relate TCRbeta repertoire diversity to the local molecular phenotype. Technical replicate repertoires showed high reproducibility, with mean shared-clone rates about 0.86 and correlation coefficients above 0.95. The paper as a whole reports these results and caveats: Since the samples were bulk and unsorted, there was no way to compare CD4+ and CD8+ T cell repertoires. Only five patients were included in the study, and the authors note that the findings should be validated in a larger study. Just about 8-25% of top clones turned up in all five regions of a tumor, which suggests spatial heterogeneity among tumor-infiltrating T cells. Compared with blood, tumors had a significantly larger share of the repertoire taken up by the top 250 clones (p = 0.039). Only the TCR beta chain was sequenced, which likely underestimates true repertoire diversity because unpaired alpha chains were not captured. Pairs of tumor regions showed greater repertoire overlap (mean about 36%) than tumor-adjacent pairs (roughly 17%) or tumor-blood pairs (roughly 14%), which is consistent with antigen-driven expansion.

As for this clonotype: Its antigen target is currently unknown. Base qualities are not at hand, and no much larger clone is one base apart.

Total RNA and DNA were co-extracted without cell sorting from approximately 20-30 mg of bulk tissue using the AllPrep DNA/RNA mini kit. Between late 2015 and 2016, roughly five patients in China with histopathologically diagnosed primary liver carcinoma had surgical resection. Patients had chronic HBV infection and were treatment-naive at sampling. Each tumor was sampled at five spatially separated regions: the superior, inferior, left-lateral and right-lateral poles and the tumor centre. Histological examination found more than 75% viable tumor cells in every tumor sample. Fresh tumor and adjacent tissue pieces were bisected, with one half stored in RNAlater at -80 degrees C and the other half sent for histology. CDR1 MDHEN and CDR2 SYDVKM are derived from the germline V gene. The CDR3 contains 11 residues, cysteine and phenylalanine counted. Here the CDR3 DNA is all that survives: 33 bases in frame from base 1. Relative to germline, V is 8 bases shorter and J is 9 bases shorter, with 14 bases between their ends.

Using a constant-region primer and ProtoScript II reverse transcriptase, TCRbeta-specific cDNA was reverse-transcribed from about 540 ng total RNA. Construction of the TCRbeta libraries relied on three nested rounds of multiplex PCR, following a slightly modified ARM-PCR procedure. Each of the first two PCR rounds ran for approximately 11 cycles using multiplex TRBV1-TRBV30 forward primers together with a Cbeta reverse primer. Sample barcodes and Illumina adapters were added in a final 25-cycle PCR using Deep VentR polymerase. Before sequencing, amplicons of 200-500 bp were purified from gel using a QIAquick gel extraction kit. An Illumina HiSeq 2500 was used to sequence the TCRbeta amplicons, generating 250-bp paired-end reads. On the authors' methods: Quality trimming of reads was performed with Trimmomatic v0.33, and paired reads were merged with FLASH v1.2.11 so that full CDR3 sequences could be recovered. V, D and J germline segments were assigned to the rearranged TCRbeta sequences using MiGEC v1.2.1b. Clonotype statistics, along with Shannon-Wiener diversity indices, were calculated using VDJtools v1.0.0. To cut down on sampling bias, every analysis after diversity analysis relied on just the 250 most abundant clonotypes from each sample. TCRdb trimmed the raw reads at Q25, called clones with MiXCR and kept productive beta chains. A single entry per CDR3 protein holds the most common genes and DNA from its merged rows. These V and J calls derive from TCRdb rather than the authors' analysis. For this sample there are about 64,000 distinct CDR3 sequences; around 69% appear just once. The ten largest make up around 38% of the sample.

Specimen: liver tumor tissue from sampling region 4. The cell subset or site label corresponds to: tumor region T4, right-lateral pole. The chain links TRBV28 with TRBJ2-7, with the D gene uncertain. This sequence originates from a middle-aged man with primary liver carcinoma and hepatitis B virus infection. In nucleotide form, the sequence is TGTGCCAGCGGCAATTCCCACGGGCAGTACTTC. This encodes CASGNSHGQYF.